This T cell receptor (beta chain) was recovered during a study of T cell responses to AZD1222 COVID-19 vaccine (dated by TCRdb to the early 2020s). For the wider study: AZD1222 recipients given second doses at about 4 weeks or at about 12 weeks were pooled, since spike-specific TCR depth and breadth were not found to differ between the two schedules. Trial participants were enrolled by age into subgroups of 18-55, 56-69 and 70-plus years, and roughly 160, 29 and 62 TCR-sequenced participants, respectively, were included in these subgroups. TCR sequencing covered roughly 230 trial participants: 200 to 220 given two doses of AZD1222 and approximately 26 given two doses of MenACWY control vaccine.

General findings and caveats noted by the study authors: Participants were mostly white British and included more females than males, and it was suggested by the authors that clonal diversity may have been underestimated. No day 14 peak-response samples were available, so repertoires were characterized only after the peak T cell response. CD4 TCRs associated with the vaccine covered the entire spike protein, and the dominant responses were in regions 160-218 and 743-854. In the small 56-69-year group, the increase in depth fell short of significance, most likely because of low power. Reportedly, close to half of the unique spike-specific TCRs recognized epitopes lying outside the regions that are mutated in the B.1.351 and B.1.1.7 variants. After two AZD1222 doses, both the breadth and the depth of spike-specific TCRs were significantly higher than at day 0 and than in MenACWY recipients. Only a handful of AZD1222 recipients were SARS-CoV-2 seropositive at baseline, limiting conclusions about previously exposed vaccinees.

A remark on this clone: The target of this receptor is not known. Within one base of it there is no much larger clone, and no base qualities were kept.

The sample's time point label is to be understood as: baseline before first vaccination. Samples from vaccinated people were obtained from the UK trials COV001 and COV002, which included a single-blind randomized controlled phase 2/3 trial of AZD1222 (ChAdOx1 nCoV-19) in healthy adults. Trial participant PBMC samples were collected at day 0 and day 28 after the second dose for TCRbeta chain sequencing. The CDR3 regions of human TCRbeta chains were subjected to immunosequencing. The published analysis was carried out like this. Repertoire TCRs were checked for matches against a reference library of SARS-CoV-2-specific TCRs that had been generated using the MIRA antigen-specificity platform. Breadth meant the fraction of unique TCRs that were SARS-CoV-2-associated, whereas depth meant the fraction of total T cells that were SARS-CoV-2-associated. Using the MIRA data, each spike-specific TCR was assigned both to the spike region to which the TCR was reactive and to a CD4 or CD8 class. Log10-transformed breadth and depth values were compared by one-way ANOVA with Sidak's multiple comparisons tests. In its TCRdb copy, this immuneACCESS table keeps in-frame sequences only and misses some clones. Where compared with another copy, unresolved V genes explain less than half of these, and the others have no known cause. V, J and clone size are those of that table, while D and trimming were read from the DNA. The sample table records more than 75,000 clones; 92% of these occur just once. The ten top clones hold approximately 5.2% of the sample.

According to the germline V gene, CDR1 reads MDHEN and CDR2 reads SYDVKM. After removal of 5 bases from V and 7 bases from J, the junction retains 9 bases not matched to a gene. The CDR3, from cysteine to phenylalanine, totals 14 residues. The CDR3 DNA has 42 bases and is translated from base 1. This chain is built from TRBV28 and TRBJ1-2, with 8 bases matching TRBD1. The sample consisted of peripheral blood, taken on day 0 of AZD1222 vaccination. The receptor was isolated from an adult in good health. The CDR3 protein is CASSLQDRVGGYTF. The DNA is TGTGCCAGCAGTCTCCAGGACAGGGTGGGTGGCTACACCTTC.